The clone carrying this T cell receptor (beta chain) came up many times. These data belong to a study of blood T cell repertoires in COVID-19. Looking at the study overall: T cells, B-cell-depleted T cells, or PBMCs supplied cDNA or gDNA.

The method was immunoSEQ multiplex PCR; TCRdb's version includes in-frame clones alone and lacks a portion of them. The repertoire holds roughly 220,000 clones, with around three quarters as singletons. Material for sequencing was peripheral blood. The receptor's source is a woman in her 70s with acute or convalescent COVID-19.

Here the CDR3 reads CASSPLGGFRGYTF. CDR3 DNA: TGCGCCAGCAGCCCCCTGGGAGGGTTTAGGGGCTACACCTTC. The J gene is TRBJ1-2, the V gene TRBV4-1; D uncertain. The length of the CDR3 is 14 residues. In germline, CDR1 is MGHRA, CDR2 YSYEKL. The V end lost 4 bases, the J end lost 8 bases, and 17 bases lay between the germline ends.